This is a list of T cell receptor beta chains from one sample in a study of blood T cells in healthy people across ages. TCRdb reprocessed the 5' RACE reads via MiXCR and lists one record per CDR3 protein. The sample holds under 2 million distinct CDR3 sequences; about 32% are singletons and the top ten take around 11%. The sample consisted of blood. Receptors originate from a woman aged 25 to 39 in good health. The CDR3 runs from the conserved cysteine through the conserved F or W. The D gene is left open where the match is weak. Some rows have no size entry. The others give once, few or many, or a class for an expanded clone.

J: TRBJ2-2
V: TRBV5-1
size: few
D: -
CDR3: CASSFREPSTGELFF
DNA: TGCGCCAGCAGCTTCCGGGAGCCGAGCACCGGGGAGCTGTTTTTT

J: TRBJ1-6
V: TRBV4-1
size: -
D: TRBD1
CDR3: CASSQRDRGTISPLHF
DNA: TGCGCCAGCAGCCAGAGGGACAGGGGGACAATTTCACCCCTCCACTTT

J: TRBJ2-7
V: TRBV18
size: -
D: -
CDR3: CASSPGVNYEQYF
DNA: TGTGCCAGCTCACCGGGCGTAAACTACGAGCAGTACTTC

J: TRBJ2-3
V: TRBV6-2/TRBV6-3
size: few
D: TRBD2
CDR3: CASSKLAGIRYF
DNA: TGTGCCAGCAGTAAACTAGCGGGTATTAGGTATTTT

J: TRBJ1-2
V: TRBV20-1
size: few
D: -
CDR3: CSARADGQLYYGYTF
DNA: TGCAGTGCCAGGGCGGACGGACAACTTTACTATGGCTACACCTTC

J: TRBJ2-3
V: TRBV10-3
size: -
D: TRBD2
CDR3: CAISEKPGLAGPSTQYF
DNA: TGTGCCATCAGTGAAAAGCCTGGACTAGCGGGACCCAGTACGCAGTATTTT

J: TRBJ1-5
V: TRBV7-9
size: -
D: -
CDR3: CASSSEGGLNQPQHF
DNA: TGTGCCAGCAGCTCGGAAGGGGGGCTCAATCAGCCCCAGCATTTT

J: TRBJ2-3
V: TRBV20-1
size: -
D: -
CDR3: CSARVTFGTDTQYF
DNA: TGCAGTGCTAGAGTTACTTTCGGCACAGATACGCAGTATTTT

J: TRBJ1-6
V: TRBV3-1
size: -
D: -
CDR3: CASSQSNGVGSPLHF
DNA: TGTGCCAGCAGCCAATCCAACGGGGTGGGTTCACCCCTCCACTTT

J: TRBJ2-7
V: TRBV28
size: few
D: TRBD1
CDR3: CATMGQAYEQYF
DNA: TGTGCCACCATGGGACAGGCCTACGAGCAGTACTTC

J: TRBJ1-2
V: TRBV20-1
size: few
D: -
CDR3: CSASEGSSQYGYTF
DNA: TGCAGTGCTAGCGAGGGCAGTTCTCAATATGGCTACACCTTC

J: TRBJ1-2
V: TRBV7-9
size: few
D: -
CDR3: CASSSEIYGYTF
DNA: TGTGCCAGCAGCTCGGAGATCTATGGCTACACCTTC

J: TRBJ1-2
V: TRBV4-1
size: many
D: TRBD1
CDR3: CASSQARDRGSYTF
DNA: TGCGCCAGCAGCCAAGCACGGGACAGGGGTAGCTACACCTTC

J: TRBJ1-5
V: TRBV12-3/TRBV12-4
size: few
D: -
CDR3: CASSFGGGGHDQPQHF
DNA: TGTGCCAGCAGTTTTGGCGGGGGAGGCCATGATCAGCCCCAGCATTTT

J: TRBJ2-1
V: TRBV9
size: -
D: -
CDR3: CASSVVANEQFF
DNA: TGTGCCAGCAGCGTAGTGGCCAATGAGCAGTTCTTC

J: TRBJ2-7
V: TRBV12-3/TRBV12-4
size: -
D: -
CDR3: CASSLVRDGEQYF
DNA: TGTGCCAGCAGTTTAGTCAGGGACGGCGAGCAGTACTTC

J: TRBJ2-7
V: TRBV27
size: -
D: TRBD2
CDR3: CTSKTSGNRYEQYF
DNA: TGTACCAGCAAAACTAGCGGGAATCGGTACGAGCAGTACTTC

J: TRBJ1-5
V: TRBV6-1
size: few
D: -
CDR3: CASSRDFYSNQPQHF
DNA: TGTGCCAGCAGTAGAGACTTCTATAGCAATCAGCCCCAGCATTTT

J: TRBJ2-5
V: TRBV4-2
size: -
D: TRBD2
CDR3: CAGSQVRGGRETQYF
DNA: TGTGCCGGCAGCCAAGTGCGGGGGGGGCGTGAGACCCAGTACTTC

J: TRBJ2-7
V: TRBV18
size: -
D: TRBD1
CDR3: CASSPSVQGADEQYF
DNA: TGTGCCAGCTCACCATCAGTACAGGGGGCTGACGAGCAGTACTTC

J: TRBJ2-3
V: TRBV6-2/TRBV6-3
size: many
D: -
CDR3: CASSYNLHSTDTQYF
DNA: TGTGCCAGCAGTTACAACCTCCATAGCACAGATACGCAGTATTTT

J: TRBJ2-7
V: TRBV7-8
size: -
D: TRBD1
CDR3: CASSYGQVDIYEQYF
DNA: TGTGCCAGCAGCTATGGACAGGTTGATATCTACGAGCAGTACTTC

J: TRBJ2-5
V: TRBV20-1
size: many
D: -
CDR3: CSARDHETQYF
DNA: TGCAGTGCTAGAGATCATGAGACCCAGTACTTC

J: TRBJ2-6
V: TRBV6-6
size: -
D: -
CDR3: CASHVSGAGANVLTF
DNA: TGTGCCAGCCATGTGTCTGGCGCTGGGGCCAACGTCCTGACTTTC

J: TRBJ2-1
V: TRBV12-3/TRBV12-4
size: many
D: TRBD2
CDR3: CASSMTSGAYNEQFF
DNA: TGTGCCAGCAGCATGACTAGCGGAGCCTACAATGAGCAGTTCTTC

J: TRBJ2-3
V: TRBV5-1
size: -
D: TRBD2
CDR3: CASSVSSGPTTDTQYF
DNA: TGCGCCAGCAGCGTATCTAGCGGACCGACCACAGATACGCAGTATTTT

J: TRBJ2-1
V: TRBV20-1
size: -
D: -
CDR3: CSASRGASYNEQFF
DNA: TGCAGTGCTAGTCGGGGGGCCTCCTACAATGAGCAGTTCTTC

J: TRBJ2-7
V: TRBV4-1
size: -
D: -
CDR3: CANSQATVNYYEQYF
DNA: TGCGCCAACAGCCAAGCGACAGTGAACTACTACGAGCAGTACTTC

J: TRBJ1-6
V: TRBV10-3
size: few
D: -
CDR3: CAISGDTDSPPHF
DNA: TGTGCCATCAGTGGGGACACGGATTCACCCCCCCACTTT

J: TRBJ1-2
V: TRBV11-2
size: -
D: -
CDR3: CASSLDHIWDGYTF
DNA: TGTGCCAGCAGCTTAGACCATATATGGGATGGCTACACCTTC

J: TRBJ2-3
V: TRBV18
size: once
D: -
CDR3: CASSPPARSRPDTQYF
DNA: TGTGCCAGCTCACCTCCTGCTAGGTCTAGACCAGATACGCAGTATTTT

J: TRBJ2-7
V: TRBV10-3
size: many
D: -
CDR3: CATVDRRQYF
DNA: TGTGCCACCGTGGACCGGAGGCAGTACTTC

J: TRBJ2-5
V: TRBV28
size: -
D: TRBD1
CDR3: CASSPLRDSARFETQYF
DNA: TGTGCCAGCAGTCCCCTCCGGGACAGCGCCCGTTTTGAGACCCAGTACTTC

J: TRBJ2-7
V: TRBV25-1
size: many
D: -
CDR3: CASREGVYEQYF
DNA: TGTGCCAGCAGGGAGGGGGTCTACGAGCAGTACTTC

J: TRBJ2-1
V: TRBV3-1
size: few
D: -
CDR3: CASSQESPDEQFF
DNA: TGTGCCAGCAGCCAAGAATCCCCCGATGAGCAGTTCTTC

J: TRBJ2-7
V: TRBV19
size: few
D: -
CDR3: CASSMQVGAQDEQYF
DNA: TGTGCCAGTAGTATGCAGGTGGGGGCTCAGGACGAGCAGTACTTC

J: TRBJ2-3
V: TRBV3-1
size: -
D: -
CDR3: CASSRGGQDTQYF
DNA: TGTGCCAGCAGCCGCGGGGGCCAGGATACGCAGTATTTT

J: TRBJ2-3
V: TRBV29-1
size: few
D: TRBD2
CDR3: CSVEASGTSGGPGARDTQYF
DNA: TGCAGCGTTGAAGCCTCCGGGACTAGCGGGGGGCCGGGGGCAAGAGATACGCAGTATTTT

J: TRBJ2-7
V: TRBV29-1
size: -
D: TRBD1
CDR3: CSVVGTAYEQYF
DNA: TGCAGCGTTGTAGGGACAGCTTACGAGCAGTACTTC

J: TRBJ2-7
V: TRBV27
size: -
D: -
CDR3: CASSLSPGVFHEQYF
DNA: TGTGCCAGCAGTTTATCCCCGGGAGTTTTCCACGAGCAGTACTTC

J: TRBJ1-2
V: TRBV12-3/TRBV12-4
size: -
D: -
CDR3: CASSPPGATNYGYTF
DNA: TGTGCCAGCAGTCCCCCAGGGGCTACCAACTATGGCTACACCTTC

J: TRBJ2-7
V: TRBV20-1
size: once
D: TRBD1
CDR3: CSAGERDRRTYEQYF
DNA: TGCAGTGCAGGAGAGAGGGACAGGAGGACCTACGAGCAGTACTTC

J: TRBJ2-5
V: TRBV7-2
size: many
D: -
CDR3: CASSLVAVGQYF
DNA: TGTGCCAGCAGCTTAGTAGCGGTTGGACAGTACTTC

J: TRBJ1-1
V: TRBV20-1
size: few
D: -
CDR3: CSAREGTMNTEAFF
DNA: TGCAGTGCTAGGGAAGGGACTATGAACACTGAAGCTTTCTTT

J: TRBJ2-7
V: TRBV28
size: -
D: -
CDR3: CASSYRDREQYF
DNA: TGTGCCAGCAGTTACCGGGATCGCGAGCAGTACTTC

J: TRBJ2-1
V: TRBV20-1
size: once
D: TRBD2
CDR3: CSVSPTSGSLNEQFF
DNA: TGCAGTGTTAGTCCCACTAGCGGGAGTTTAAATGAGCAGTTCTTC

J: TRBJ2-1
V: TRBV7-3
size: few
D: TRBD2
CDR3: CASSLGTGGPNSYYNEQFF
DNA: TGTGCCAGCAGCTTAGGGACGGGAGGGCCTAACTCGTACTACAATGAGCAGTTCTTC

J: TRBJ2-7
V: TRBV20-1
size: -
D: TRBD2
CDR3: CSATGLAGFEQYF
DNA: TGCAGTGCGACGGGACTAGCGGGGTTCGAGCAGTACTTC

J: TRBJ1-2
V: TRBV18
size: -
D: -
CDR3: CASSPISGDYGYTF
DNA: TGTGCCAGCTCACCAATAAGCGGGGACTATGGCTACACCTTC

J: TRBJ1-6
V: TRBV4-1
size: few
D: -
CDR3: CASSFESSYNSPPHF
DNA: TGCGCCAGCAGCTTCGAAAGCTCCTATAATTCACCCCCCCACTTT

J: TRBJ2-1
V: TRBV5-1
size: -
D: TRBD2
CDR3: CASSFPHVMSSGPTSDNEQFF
DNA: TGCGCCAGCAGCTTCCCCCATGTAATGTCTAGCGGGCCAACCTCGGACAATGAGCAGTTCTTC

J: TRBJ1-2
V: TRBV20-1
size: few
D: -
CDR3: CSARDAQEYGHTF
DNA: TGCAGTGCTAGAGATGCACAGGAATATGGCCACACCTTC

J: TRBJ2-7
V: TRBV7-2
size: few
D: TRBD2
CDR3: CASSLSGLAYYEQYF
DNA: TGTGCCAGCAGCTTAAGCGGACTAGCCTACTACGAGCAGTACTTC